One TCR beta chain is described in this entry. Its antigen is currently unknown. This record belongs to a study of T cell responses to AZD1222 COVID-19 vaccine. Study overall: Recipients boosted at about 4 weeks or about 12 weeks are pooled.

V was pared by 6 bases and J by 10 bases, with 13 bases of the junction left unmatched. The CDR3 contains 14 residues. Germline loops: CDR1 LGHDT, CDR2 YNNKEL (reference sequence). Data came from immunoSEQ multiplex PCR; TCRdb stores just in-frame clones and leaves some out. The sample lists some 120,000 clones; about 93% were seen once. General observations from the study: Following two doses of AZD1222, Spike-specific TCR breadth and depth rose.

The chain carries TRBV3-1 (or the pseudogene TRBV3-2) and TRBJ1-1; 8 nucleotides agree with TRBD1. This receptor was taken from an adult in good health. The sequences come from peripheral blood, collected on day 0 of AZD1222 vaccination. For the CDR3, the DNA is TGTGCCAGCAGACCCACTGACAGGGGAGGCGTAGCTTTCTTT. Translation gives CASRPTDRGGVAFF.